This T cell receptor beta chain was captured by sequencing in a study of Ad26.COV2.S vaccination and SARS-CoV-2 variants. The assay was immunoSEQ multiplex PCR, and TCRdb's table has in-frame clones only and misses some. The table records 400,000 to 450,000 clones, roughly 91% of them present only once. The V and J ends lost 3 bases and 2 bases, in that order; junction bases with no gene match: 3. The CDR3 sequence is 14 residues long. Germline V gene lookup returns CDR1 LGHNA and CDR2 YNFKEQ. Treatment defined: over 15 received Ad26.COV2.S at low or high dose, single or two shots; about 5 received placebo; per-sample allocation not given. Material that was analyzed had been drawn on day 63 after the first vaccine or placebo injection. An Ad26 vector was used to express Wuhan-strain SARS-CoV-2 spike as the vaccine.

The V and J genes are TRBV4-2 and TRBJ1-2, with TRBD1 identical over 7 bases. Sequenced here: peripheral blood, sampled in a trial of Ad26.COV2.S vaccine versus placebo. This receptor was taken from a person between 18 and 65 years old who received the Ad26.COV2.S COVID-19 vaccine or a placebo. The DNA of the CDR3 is TGTGCCAGCAGCCAGGAACAGGGGAACTATGGCTACACCTTC. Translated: CASSQEQGNYGYTF.